These 25 T cell receptor beta chains were sequenced from one sample in a study of T cell responses to AZD1222 COVID-19 vaccine. Measured with immunoSEQ multiplex PCR; TCRdb has only the in-frame clones, and not every one. The table includes around 53,000 clones, 86% detected once. This specimen was peripheral blood, taken 28 days after the second AZD1222 dose. These receptor sequences come from an adult who received the AZD1222 COVID-19 vaccine.

The rearrangement links TRBV6-1 to TRBJ2-6; 7 bases are shared with TRBD2. With 3 bases clipped from V and 0 bases from J, the junction kept 8 bases outside the gene matches. The length of the CDR3 is 18 residues. Germline CDR1 and CDR2: MNHNS and SASEGT. The CDR3, as DNA: TGTGCCAGCAGTGATGGGGACTACAGCGGCTCTGGGGCCAACGTCCTGACTTTC. Its translation: CASSDGDYSGSGANVLTF.

The chain joins TRBV11-1 to TRBJ1-3, with 8 nucleotides matching TRBD1. The CDR3 length is 15 residues. Germline V gene data show CDR1 as SGHAT and CDR2 as FQDESV (reference sequence). After removal of 4 bases from V and 2 bases from J, the junction contained 4 bases not matched to a gene. CDR3 residues: CASSSTGGTGNTIYF. The CDR3 DNA sequence: TGTGCCAGCAGCTCTACAGGGGGAACTGGAAACACCATATATTTT.

V is TRBV11-2 and J is TRBJ1-3; 7 nucleotides agree with TRBD1. The germline V gene encodes CDR1 SGHAT and CDR2 FQNNGV. J was trimmed by 0 bases and V by 5 bases; bases with no gene match: 4. There are 15 residues in the CDR3. The CDR3 region is CASSPRGASGNTIYF. In DNA, the CDR3 is TGTGCCAGCAGCCCCAGGGGGGCCTCTGGAAACACCATATATTTT.

The chain uses TRBV5-1 and TRBJ1-5; 11 positions match TRBD1. The V and J ends lost 4 bases and 7 bases, in that order; junction bases with no gene match: 7. The CDR3 consists of 15 residues. Germline assignment: CDR1 SGHRS and CDR2 YFSETQ. The CDR3 sequence: CASSLGQGAGQPQHF. CDR3 bases: TGCGCCAGCAGCCTTGGACAGGGGGCAGGGCAGCCCCAGCATTTT.

In DNA, the CDR3 is TGTGCCAGCAGCTTGTCGTTTGCCACCTACGAGCAGTACTTC. It specifies CASSLSFATYEQYF. This chain connects TRBV7-2 to TRBJ2-7, with D hard to call. With 3 bases removed from V and 2 bases from J, the gap between germline ends came to 11 bases. Germline V gives CDR1 SGHTA, CDR2 FQGNSA. The CDR3 length is 14 residues.

In this sample, this clone turned up once. The rearrangement links TRBV28 to TRBJ1-2; no firm D call. CDR3 length: 12 residues. The V end lost 5 bases, the J end lost 5 bases, and 9 bases lay between the germline ends. Germline V gives CDR1 MDHEN, CDR2 SYDVKM. The CDR3 here is CASSLGSYGYTF. In DNA form, the CDR3 reads TGTGCCAGCAGTCTTGGGAGTTATGGCTACACCTTC.

V and J are TRBV27 and TRBJ2-4; D may correspond to TRBD1 or TRBD2 (6 bases each). The CDR3 consists of 15 residues. Looked up from germline, CDR1 is MNHEY and CDR2 is SMNVEV (reference sequence). The germline V and J ends were trimmed by 2 bases and 8 bases, with 16 bases remaining between them. The CDR3 spells CASSLQGHSGHIQYF. The CDR3 coding sequence is TGTGCCAGCAGTTTACAGGGACACAGCGGGCACATTCAGTACTTC.

The chain is built from TRBV7-9 and TRBJ1-2, with a tentative D call TRBD1 (6 bases). Germline loops: CDR1 SEHNR, CDR2 FQNEAQ (reference sequence). Deletions cut 1 base from V and 4 bases from J, with 13 bases between. CDR3 size: 15 residues. CDR3 bases: TGTGCCAGCAGCTTAGAGGGCCAGGGGAGCTATGGCTACACCTTC. It specifies CASSLEGQGSYGYTF.

This chain links TRBV2 with TRBJ2-3, with D tentatively TRBD2 (6 bases). Per germline, CDR1 SNHLY and CDR2 FYNNEI. This CDR3 is built from 15 residues. V lost 4 bases and J 3 bases, leaving 14 bases between the germline ends. The CDR3 protein is CASSVLAKGTDTQYF. The CDR3 DNA follows: TGTGCCAGCAGTGTCCTAGCGAAAGGGACAGATACGCAGTATTTT. The complete variable domain, with remaining parts taken from reference TRBV2 and TRBJ2-3, reads EPEVTQTPSHQVTQMGQEVILRCVPISNHLYFYWYRQILGQKVEFLVSFYNNEISEKSEIFDDQFSVERPDGSNFTLKIRSTKLEDSAMYFCASSVLAKGTDTQYFGPGTRLTVL.

V gene TRBV9 combines with J gene TRBJ2-3, with D perhaps TRBD2 (5 bases). Trimming removed 0 bases at V and 3 bases at J, with 14 bases between. The CDR3 totals 16 residues. Per the germline V gene, CDR1 is SGDLS and CDR2 is YYNGEE. The CDR3 reads CASSVANGRGTDTQYF. The CDR3 DNA follows: TGTGCCAGCAGCGTAGCTAACGGCCGCGGGACAGATACGCAGTATTTT.

This chain connects TRBV28 to TRBJ1-5; 8 bases agree with TRBD1. CDR3 length: 14 amino acids. Germline V lookup: CDR1 MDHEN, CDR2 SYDVKM. Losses at the gene ends were 4 bases for V and 7 bases for J; bases not matched to a gene: 6. CDR3 in amino acids: CASSSGTGLQPQHF. The CDR3 nucleotides read TGTGCCAGCAGTTCAGGGACAGGACTCCAGCCCCAGCATTTT.

The V and J genes are TRBV19 and TRBJ1-4; D ambiguous. V dropped 5 bases and J dropped 5 bases, with 15 bases sitting between them. Germline CDR1 reads LNHDA; CDR2 reads SQIVND (reference sequence). The CDR3 runs 15 residues. The CDR3 DNA reads as TGTGCCAGTAGTCTACACCGGGAGGAAAATGAAAAACTGTTTTTT. It translates to CASSLHREENEKLFF.

The V call is TRBV5-5, the J call TRBJ2-1; D gene unclear. Trimming pared 1 base from V and 8 bases from J, leaving 10 bases between. The CDR3 covers 13 residues. Germline assignment: CDR1 SGHKS and CDR2 YYEKEE (reference sequence). CDR3 in DNA: TGTGCCAGCAGCTTGTTCCGATTCGATGAGCAGTTCTTC. Protein sequence: CASSLFRFDEQFF.

The rearrangement uses TRBV12-3 or TRBV12-4 and TRBJ2-4; no reliable D call. Trimming cost V 4 bases and J 7 bases, with 11 bases left between them. CDR3 length: 13 amino acids. The CDR3 nucleotides read TGTGCCAGCAGTTCCATTGGAGTCAACATTCAGTACTTC. Its protein product is CASSSIGVNIQYF.

This chain joins TRBV6-5 and TRBJ1-1, with 10 bases lining up with TRBD1. With V trimmed by 2 bases and J by 8 bases, 5 bases remained unmatched. Germline lookup yields CDR1 MNHEY and CDR2 SVGAGI. This CDR3 is 14 amino acids long. CDR3 amino acids: CASSYTPGQGEAFF. CDR3 DNA sequence: TGTGCCAGCAGTTACACACCGGGACAGGGGGAAGCTTTCTTT.

The chain recombines TRBV7-3 with TRBJ1-5, with D perhaps matching TRBD1 (5 bases). The CDR3 totals 15 residues. Germline loops: CDR1 SGHTA, CDR2 FQGTGA. The germline V and J ends were trimmed by 5 bases and 4 bases, with 15 bases remaining between them. In DNA, the CDR3 is TGTGCCAGCAGCCTCGGGACTGCCGAGAATCAGCCCCAGCATTTT. Its protein is CASSLGTAENQPQHF.

This chain joins TRBV19 and TRBJ2-3, with D perhaps matching TRBD1 (5 bases). Germline-derived CDR1 and CDR2 are LNHDA and SQIVND (reference sequence). The V end lost 3 bases, the J end lost 0 bases, and 13 bases lay between the germline ends. CDR3 size: 16 residues. The CDR3 DNA is TGTGCCAGTAGTATGGGGCGGAGATCTAGCACAGATACGCAGTATTTT. Translation: CASSMGRRSSTDTQYF.

V usage is TRBV15 and J usage is TRBJ2-2; D may be TRBD2 (6 bases). Trimming removed 1 base at V and 5 bases at J, with 8 bases between. CDR1 LNHNV and CDR2 YYDKDF come from the germline V gene (reference sequence). This CDR3 comprises 14 residues. CDR3 region: CATSRGRATGELFF. In nucleotides, the CDR3 is TGTGCCACCAGCAGAGGGAGGGCGACCGGGGAGCTGTTTTTT.

The chain uses TRBV9 and TRBJ1-2; 8 bases agree with TRBD1. The junction had 9 bases not matched to a gene; V was cut back by 0 bases and J by 8 bases. This CDR3 is built from 15 residues. CDR1 and CDR2 (germline): SGDLS, YYNGEE. Here the CDR3 DNA reads TGTGCCAGCAGCGTAGATCCCGGGACAGGAGGAGGCTACACCTTC. Translation: CASSVDPGTGGGYTF.

The gene calls are TRBV7-9 and TRBJ1-1; maybe TRBD1 (6 bases). Trimming shortened V by 5 bases and J by 8 bases, and 15 bases separated the two germline ends. Per the germline V gene, CDR1 is SEHNR and CDR2 is FQNEAQ (reference sequence). The CDR3 consists of 13 residues. CDR3 amino acids: CASSQGWPREAFF. CDR3 sequence (DNA): TGTGCCAGCAGCCAGGGGTGGCCAAGGGAAGCTTTCTTT.

This chain connects TRBV19 to TRBJ2-7, with 8 bases aligning to TRBD1. With 3 bases clipped from V and 4 bases from J, the junction kept 5 bases outside the gene matches. CDR1 is LNHDA and CDR2 is SQIVND in the germline V gene (reference sequence). The CDR3 contains 14 residues. The CDR3 reads CASSIRQGIYEQYF. The CDR3 DNA follows: TGTGCCAGTAGTATTAGACAGGGGATTTACGAGCAGTACTTC. The complete variable domain, with remaining parts taken from reference TRBV19 and TRBJ2-7, reads DGGITQSPKYLFRKEGQNVTLSCEQNLNHDAMYWYRQDPGQGLRLIYYSQIVNDFQKGDIAEGYSVSREKKESFPLTVTSAQKNPTAFYLCASSIRQGIYEQYFGPGTRLTVT.

The rearrangement joins TRBV19 to TRBJ2-7, with D maybe TRBD2 (5 bases). This CDR3 is built from 13 residues. Germline CDR1 is LNHDA and CDR2 is SQIVND (reference sequence). The V end was cut by 10 bases, the J end by 3 bases, with 16 bases between. CDR3 residues: CATPDPLDYEQYF. The CDR3 coding sequence is TGTGCCACCCCTGACCCACTAGACTACGAGCAGTACTTC.

The chain is built from TRBV28 and TRBJ2-7; 9 bases fit TRBD1. The CDR3 loop spans 14 amino acids. J gave up 4 bases and V 5 bases, and 6 bases lay outside the gene matches. Germline assignment: CDR1 MDHEN and CDR2 SYDVKM. The CDR3, as DNA: TGTGCCAGCAGTGGGCGGGGACAGGGTTACGAGCAGTACTTC. It translates to CASSGRGQGYEQYF.

The chain uses TRBV10-1 and TRBJ2-5, with TRBD1 matching 10 bases. Losses at the gene ends were 2 bases for V and 0 bases for J; bases not matched to a gene: 9. CDR3 length: 18 amino acids. CDR1 and CDR2 from the germline V gene are WNHNN and SYGVQD (reference sequence). CDR3 amino acids: CASSEAPPGQGYQETQYF. In DNA form, the CDR3 reads TGCGCCAGCAGTGAGGCCCCCCCGGGACAGGGGTACCAAGAGACCCAGTACTTC.

The rearrangement joins TRBV6-5 to TRBJ2-6; D uncertain. Trimming removed 7 bases from V and 0 bases from J, with 7 bases in between. The CDR3 is 14 residues long. The germline V gene encodes CDR1 MNHEY and CDR2 SVGAGI. The CDR3 DNA reads as TGTGCCAGCAACCTGAACTCTGGGGCCAACGTCCTGACTTTC. This sequence encodes CASNLNSGANVLTF.